One and the same sample provided the 14 T cell receptor beta chains below, sequenced in a study of cytomegalovirus exposure and HLA in healthy donors. The PCR made use of 60 Vbeta and 13 Jbeta primers. Sequencing was performed with immunoSEQ multiplex PCR; in TCRdb, only in-frame clones are kept and a portion is missing. In the table there are roughly 220,000 clones, under 70% of which are singletons. Sequencing used PBMCs. The receptors derive from a man in his forties or fifties in good health and CMV-seropositive.

The chain employs TRBV19 and TRBJ1-2, with D hard to call. This CDR3 spans 13 amino acids. Trimming left V 6 bases short and J 3 bases short, with 11 bases between. Germline CDR1 and CDR2: LNHDA and SQIVND (reference sequence). The CDR3 bases are TGTGCCAGTAGGGTTGAGGGCCACTATGGCTACACCTTC. Amino acid sequence: CASRVEGHYGYTF.

CDR3 in amino acids: CASSLIRGTNEKLFF. DNA for the CDR3: TGTGCCAGCAGTTTGATCAGGGGGACTAATGAAAAACTGTTTTTT. This sequence joins TRBV27 and TRBJ1-4, with 7 bases aligning to TRBD1. The V segment lost 3 bases and the J segment 2 bases; nucleotides outside the gene matches: 3. CDR1 and CDR2 from the germline V gene are MNHEY and SMNVEV (reference sequence). This CDR3 is 15 amino acids long.

The chain recombines TRBV5-6 with TRBJ1-5, with D possibly being TRBD1 (5 bases). Deletions cut 0 bases from V and 2 bases from J, with 12 bases between. Germline-derived CDR1 and CDR2 are SGHDT and YYEEEE. The CDR3 runs 16 residues. The CDR3 sequence is CASSLGTQGGNQPQHF. The CDR3 nucleotides are TGTGCCAGCAGCTTGGGGACCCAGGGCGGCAATCAGCCCCAGCATTTT.

This clone was observed a few times. The chain links TRBV6-6 to TRBJ1-5; possibly TRBD1 for D (6 bases). V lost 2 bases, J lost 3 bases, and 11 bases lay in between. Germline V CDR1 and CDR2: MNHNY, SVGAGI (reference sequence). The CDR3 loop spans 15 amino acids. CDR3 in amino acids: CASSYRQVLNQPQHF. The DNA of the CDR3 is TGTGCCAGCAGTTACCGACAGGTACTCAATCAGCCCCAGCATTTT.

J is TRBJ2-5 and V is TRBV9, with a tentative D call TRBD1 (6 bases). Per germline, CDR1 SGDLS and CDR2 YYNGEE. V gave up 1 base and J gave up 4 bases, with 11 bases separating them. The CDR3 extends over 14 amino acids. For the CDR3, the DNA is TGTGCCAGCAGCGTACGGGTAGGGGGAGAGACCCAGTACTTC. Translation: CASSVRVGGETQYF.

In nucleotides, the CDR3 is TGTGCCAGTCGGGACTTCCTAGGCGGGAATCAGCCCCAGCATTTT. Its protein product is CASRDFLGGNQPQHF. The chain employs TRBV19 and TRBJ1-5; possible D gene TRBD1, 5 bases. CDR3 length equals 15 residues. CDR1 and CDR2 from the germline V gene are LNHDA and SQIVND (reference sequence). Trimming left V 8 bases short and J 4 bases short, with 18 bases between.

Comment on this clone: At one boundary the junction diverges from the germline segment, which might be a read error. This same CDR3 is encoded by further DNA sequences in the sample. The chain carries TRBV5-6 and TRBJ2-6; 8 positions match TRBD1. CDR1 is SGHDT and CDR2 is YYEEEE in the germline V gene. The CDR3 extends over 19 amino acids. CDR3 sequence (DNA): TGTGCCAGCAGCCGTCCTGGGGACAGGTTCGTCCCTGGGGCCAATGTCCTGACTTTC. Amino acid sequence: CASSRPGDRFVPGANVLTF.

Comments on this clone: Other DNA sequences in the sample encode the same CDR3. The gene calls are TRBV28 and TRBJ1-6, with a tentative D call TRBD1 (5 bases). The length of the CDR3 is 17 residues. Per the germline V gene, CDR1 is MDHEN and CDR2 is SYDVKM. Trimming pared 7 bases from V and 0 bases from J, leaving 16 bases between. CDR3 nucleotide sequence: TGTGCCAGCACCATGAACCCCGGGGGCTCCTATAATTCACCCCTCCACTTT. Its protein is CASTMNPGGSYNSPLHF.

The chain employs TRBV5-1 and TRBJ1-1; D might be TRBD1 (5 bases). Germline CDR1 is SGHRS and CDR2 is YFSETQ. Trimming pared 0 bases from V and 3 bases from J, leaving 12 bases between. This CDR3 region has 15 residues. CDR3 sequence: CASSLAPREDTEAFF. The DNA of the CDR3 is TGCGCCAGCAGCTTGGCCCCCAGGGAAGACACTGAAGCTTTCTTT. Supplemented by reference TRBV5-1 and TRBJ1-1, the full variable domain reads KAGVTQTPRYLIKTRGQQVTLSCSPISGHRSVSWYQQTPGQGLQFLFEYFSETQRNKGNFPGRFSGRQFSNSRSEMNVSTLELGDSALYLCASSLAPREDTEAFFGQGTRLTVV.

This rearrangement joins TRBV4-2 to TRBJ2-7; TRBD1 is a possible D gene (5 bases). V gave up 4 bases and J gave up 4 bases, with 11 bases separating them. The CDR3 contains 13 residues. CDR1 is LGHNA, CDR2 YNFKEQ, per germline. CDR3 sequence reads: CASSRIQGYEQYF. CDR3 nucleotide sequence: TGTGCCAGCAGCCGCATTCAGGGTTACGAGCAGTACTTC.

V is TRBV7-6 and J is TRBJ2-7, with TRBD2 matching over 7 bases. Trimming removed 2 bases from V and 7 bases from J; junction bases left unmatched: 8. CDR1 and CDR2 (germline): SGHVS, FNYEAQ. This CDR3 is 14 amino acids long. The CDR3 DNA reads as TGTGCCAGCAGCTTACCCTCGGGCGGGGGTGAGCAGTACTTC. This codes for CASSLPSGGGEQYF.

The chain recombines TRBV4-1 with TRBJ2-7; TRBD1 matches at 7 bases. Germline V gene data show CDR1 as MGHRA and CDR2 as YSYEKL. This CDR3 has 12 residues. Trimming removed 5 bases from V and 7 bases from J; junction bases left unmatched: 5. The CDR3 reads CASSRPGQEQYF. In DNA form, the CDR3 reads TGCGCCAGCAGCAGACCGGGACAGGAGCAGTACTTC.

The chain has TRBV2 and TRBJ2-5, with TRBD1 matching 8 bases. Germline trimming cut 7 bases from V and 4 bases from J; bases unmatched to any gene: 5. The CDR3 runs 13 residues. Germline-derived CDR1 and CDR2 are SNHLY and FYNNEI. CDR3 sequence reads: CASTTGVRETQYF. The CDR3 nucleotides read TGTGCCAGCACGACAGGGGTCAGAGAGACCCAGTACTTC.

The chain employs TRBV5-4 and TRBJ1-6; D unclear. The CDR3 loop spans 14 amino acids. V was shortened by 0 bases and J by 9 bases, with 10 bases between the two germline ends. Germline CDR1 is SGHNT and CDR2 is YYREEE (reference sequence). CDR3 sequence (DNA): TGTGCCAGCAGCTTGGAACAGCCAAGTTCACCCCTCCACTTT. It specifies CASSLEQPSSPLHF.